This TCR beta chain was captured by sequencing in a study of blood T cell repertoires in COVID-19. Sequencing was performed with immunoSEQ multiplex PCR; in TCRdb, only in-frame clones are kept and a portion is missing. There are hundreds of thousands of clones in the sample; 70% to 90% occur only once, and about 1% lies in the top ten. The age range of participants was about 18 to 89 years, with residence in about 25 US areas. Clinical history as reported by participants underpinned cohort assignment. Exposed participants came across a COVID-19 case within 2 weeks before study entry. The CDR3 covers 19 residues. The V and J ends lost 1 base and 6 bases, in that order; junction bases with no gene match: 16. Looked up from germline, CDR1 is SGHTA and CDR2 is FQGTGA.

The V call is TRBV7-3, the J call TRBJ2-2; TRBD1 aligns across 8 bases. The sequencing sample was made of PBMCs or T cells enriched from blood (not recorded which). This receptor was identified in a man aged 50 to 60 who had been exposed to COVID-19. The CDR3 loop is CASSLIRPGTGIHPGELFF. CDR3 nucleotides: TGTGCCAGCAGCTTAATTAGACCTGGGACAGGAATTCACCCCGGGGAGCTGTTTTTT.